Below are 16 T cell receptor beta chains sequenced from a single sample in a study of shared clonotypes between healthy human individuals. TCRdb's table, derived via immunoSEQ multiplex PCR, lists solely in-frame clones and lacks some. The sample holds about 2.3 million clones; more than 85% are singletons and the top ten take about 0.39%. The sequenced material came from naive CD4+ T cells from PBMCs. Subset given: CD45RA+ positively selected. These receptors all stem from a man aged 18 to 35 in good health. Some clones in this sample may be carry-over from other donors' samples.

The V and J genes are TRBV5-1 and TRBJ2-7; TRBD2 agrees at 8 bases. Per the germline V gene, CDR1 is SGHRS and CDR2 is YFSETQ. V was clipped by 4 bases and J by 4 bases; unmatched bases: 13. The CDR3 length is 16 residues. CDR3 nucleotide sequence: TGCGCCAGCAGCAAAGCTCACAGCGGGAGTCAGTACGAGCAGTACTTC. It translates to CASSKAHSGSQYEQYF.

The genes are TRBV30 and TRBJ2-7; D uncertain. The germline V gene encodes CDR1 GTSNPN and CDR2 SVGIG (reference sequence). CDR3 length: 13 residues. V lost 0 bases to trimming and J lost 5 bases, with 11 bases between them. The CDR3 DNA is TGTGCCTGGAGTGTACGGCATATTGACGAGCAGTACTTC. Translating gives CAWSVRHIDEQYF. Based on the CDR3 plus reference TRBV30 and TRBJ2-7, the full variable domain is SQTIHQWPATLVQPVGSPLSLECTVEGTSNPNLYWYRQAAGRGLQLLFYSVGIGQISSEVPQNLSASRPQDRQFILSSKKLLLSDSGFYLCAWSVRHIDEQYFGPGTRLTVT.

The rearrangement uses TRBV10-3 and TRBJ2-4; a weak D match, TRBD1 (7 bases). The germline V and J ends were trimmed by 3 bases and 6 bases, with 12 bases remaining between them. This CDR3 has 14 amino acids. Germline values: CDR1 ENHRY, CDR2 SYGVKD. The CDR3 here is CAISDGQGGNIQYF. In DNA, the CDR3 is TGTGCCATCAGTGACGGGCAGGGGGGAAACATTCAGTACTTC.

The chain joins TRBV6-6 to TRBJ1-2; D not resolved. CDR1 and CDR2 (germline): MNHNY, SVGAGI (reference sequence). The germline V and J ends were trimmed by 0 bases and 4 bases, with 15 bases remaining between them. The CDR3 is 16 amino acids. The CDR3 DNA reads TGTGCCAGCAGTTACTCGAAATCGGGCAGGAGCTATGGCTACACCTTC. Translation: CASSYSKSGRSYGYTF.

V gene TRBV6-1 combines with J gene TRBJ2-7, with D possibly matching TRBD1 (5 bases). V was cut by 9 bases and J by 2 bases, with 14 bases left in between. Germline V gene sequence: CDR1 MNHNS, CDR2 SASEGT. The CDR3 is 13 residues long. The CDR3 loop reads CASLSGQTYEQYF. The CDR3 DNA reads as TGTGCCAGTCTGTCAGGACAAACCTACGAGCAGTACTTC.

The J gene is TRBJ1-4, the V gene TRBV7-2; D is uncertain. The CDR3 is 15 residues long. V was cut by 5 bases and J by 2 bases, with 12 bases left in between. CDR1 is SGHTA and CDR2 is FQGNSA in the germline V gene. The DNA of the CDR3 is TGTGCCAGCAGCCCCCAAAGGACCACTAATGAAAAACTGTTTTTT. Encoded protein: CASSPQRTTNEKLFF.

CDR3 DNA: TGCGCCAGCAGCCAACAGACAGGGGAGTGGCATGGCTACACCTTC. Amino acid sequence: CASSQQTGEWHGYTF. The rearrangement joins TRBV4-1 to TRBJ1-2; 8 bases map to TRBD1. The CDR3 spans 15 residues. J was trimmed by 6 bases and V by 2 bases; bases with no gene match: 8. The V gene's germline CDR1 is MGHRA and CDR2 YSYEKL.

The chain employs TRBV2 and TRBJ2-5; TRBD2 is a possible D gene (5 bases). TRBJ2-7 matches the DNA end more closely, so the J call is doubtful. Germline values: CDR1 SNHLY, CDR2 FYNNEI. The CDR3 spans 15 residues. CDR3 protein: CASSERAELNYEQYF. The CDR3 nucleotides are TGTGCCAGCAGTGAACGAGCGGAGCTAAACTACGAGCAGTACTTC.

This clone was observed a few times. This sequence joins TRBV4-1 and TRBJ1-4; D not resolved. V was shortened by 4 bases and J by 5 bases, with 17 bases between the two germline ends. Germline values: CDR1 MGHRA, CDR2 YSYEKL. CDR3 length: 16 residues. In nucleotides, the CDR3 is TGCGCCAGCAGCCTCCAAGCCCCGGGGAGGAATGAAAAACTGTTTTTT. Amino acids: CASSLQAPGRNEKLFF.

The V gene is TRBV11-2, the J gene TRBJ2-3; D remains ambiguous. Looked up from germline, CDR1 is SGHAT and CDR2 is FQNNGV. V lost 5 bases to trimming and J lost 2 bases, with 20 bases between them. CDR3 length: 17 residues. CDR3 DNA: TGTGCCAGCAGCGCAGCACTCGGCCTCAAGATCACAGATACGCAGTATTTT. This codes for CASSAALGLKITDTQYF.

CDR3 protein: CASSFQGGWTGELFF. Written as DNA, the CDR3 is TGTGCCAGCAGCTTTCAGGGGGGATGGACCGGGGAGCTGTTTTTT. The genes are TRBV7-2 and TRBJ2-2; a weak D match, TRBD1 (7 bases). Per the germline V gene, CDR1 is SGHTA and CDR2 is FQGNSA. The CDR3 has 15 residues. V was shortened by 3 bases and J by 5 bases, with 13 bases between the two germline ends.

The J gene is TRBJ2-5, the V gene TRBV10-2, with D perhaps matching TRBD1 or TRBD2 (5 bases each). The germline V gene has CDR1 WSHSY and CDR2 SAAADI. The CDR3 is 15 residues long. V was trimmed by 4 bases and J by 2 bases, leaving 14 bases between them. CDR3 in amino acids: CASSALGTKQETQYF. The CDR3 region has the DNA TGCGCCAGCAGTGCCCTCGGGACCAAACAAGAGACCCAGTACTTC.

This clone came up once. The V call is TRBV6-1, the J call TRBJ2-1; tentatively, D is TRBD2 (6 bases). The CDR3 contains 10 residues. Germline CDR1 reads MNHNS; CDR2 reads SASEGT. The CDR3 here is CASGRYEQFF. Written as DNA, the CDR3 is TGTGCAAGTGGGAGGTATGAGCAGTTCTTC.

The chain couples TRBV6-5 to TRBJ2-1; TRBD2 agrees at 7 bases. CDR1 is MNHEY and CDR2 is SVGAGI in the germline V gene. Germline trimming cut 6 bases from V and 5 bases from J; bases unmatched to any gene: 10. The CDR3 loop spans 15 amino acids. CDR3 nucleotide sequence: TGTGCCAGCAGCCCTCTGGCTAGCGGACACAATGAGCAGTTCTTC. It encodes CASSPLASGHNEQFF.

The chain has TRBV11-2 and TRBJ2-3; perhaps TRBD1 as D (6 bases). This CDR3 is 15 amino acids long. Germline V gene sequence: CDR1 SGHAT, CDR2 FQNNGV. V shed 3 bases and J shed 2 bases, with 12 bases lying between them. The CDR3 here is CASSFTGISTDTQYF. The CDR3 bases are TGTGCCAGCAGCTTTACAGGGATTTCCACAGATACGCAGTATTTT.

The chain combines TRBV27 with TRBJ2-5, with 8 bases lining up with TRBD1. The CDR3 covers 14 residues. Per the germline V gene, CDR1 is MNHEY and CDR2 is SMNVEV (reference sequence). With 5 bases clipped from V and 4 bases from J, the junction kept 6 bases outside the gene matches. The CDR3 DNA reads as TGTGCCAGCAGTGCCTCCACAGGGGGAGAGACCCAGTACTTC. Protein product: CASSASTGGETQYF.